A selection of T cell receptor beta chains follows, all from one sample in a study of regulatory T cells in long-lasting Graves disease. TCRdb reprocessed the multiplex PCR reads via MiXCR and lists one record per CDR3 protein. The data contain roughly 350,000 distinct CDR3 sequences, 16% of them singletons. The sample also formed part of further work on T cells in Graves' hyperthyroidism and ophthalmopathy.

Sequencing used peripheral blood mononuclear cells (PBMCs), obtained at new diagnosis, from a patient treated with antithyroid drugs. The receptor set was obtained from a woman between 18 and 29 years old with Graves disease. Both conserved end residues are part of each CDR3. The D gene is left open where the match is weak. Only part of the rows carry a size: once, few, many, or a class if the clone is expanded.

clone size: few; J gene: TRBJ1-1; V gene: TRBV18; D gene: TRBD1; CDR3 DNA: TGTGCCAGCTCACCGGGACAGATACCGAACACTGAAGCTTTCTTT; CDR3 protein: CASSPGQIPNTEAFF
clone size: many; J gene: TRBJ2-7; V gene: TRBV3-1; D gene: TRBD2; CDR3 DNA: TGTGCCAGCAGCCAGGGGACTAGCGGTCGCTCCTACGAGCAGTACTTC; CDR3 protein: CASSQGTSGRSYEQYF
clone size: NA; J gene: TRBJ1-1; V gene: TRBV27; D gene: TRBD1; CDR3 DNA: TGTGCCAGCAGGCGGGACAGGGCAGTAGGGGCTGAAGCTTTCTTT; CDR3 protein: CASRRDRAVGAEAFF
clone size: many; J gene: TRBJ1-2; V gene: TRBV10-3; D gene: NA; CDR3 DNA: TGTGCCATCAGTGAGTCGCCAGGTTATAACTATGGCTACACCTTC; CDR3 protein: CAISESPGYNYGYTF
clone size: many; J gene: TRBJ2-1; V gene: TRBV5-1; D gene: TRBD2; CDR3 DNA: TGCGCCAGCAGCCCTACTAGCGGGAGGGCTTACAATGAGCAGTTCTTC; CDR3 protein: CASSPTSGRAYNEQFF
clone size: many; J gene: TRBJ2-7; V gene: TRBV12-3/TRBV12-4; D gene: NA; CDR3 DNA: TGTGCCAGCAGTTTATCCCGACAGCACCTAGCTTTTTACGAGCAGTACTTC; CDR3 protein: CASSLSRQHLAFYEQYF
clone size: few; J gene: TRBJ2-1; V gene: TRBV9; D gene: NA; CDR3 DNA: TGTGCCAGCAGCGTATTTGGCAAAACAGGCGATGAGCAGTTCTTC; CDR3 protein: CASSVFGKTGDEQFF
clone size: many; J gene: TRBJ2-2; V gene: TRBV12-3/TRBV12-4; D gene: NA; CDR3 DNA: TGTGCCAGCAGTCCCTGGAAGGGGTCCGTCGGGGAGCTGTTTTTT; CDR3 protein: CASSPWKGSVGELFF
clone size: many; J gene: TRBJ1-1; V gene: TRBV2; D gene: NA; CDR3 DNA: TGTGCCAGTGAGGACGGCGGTCAGGGGAACACTGAAGCTTTCTTT; CDR3 protein: CASEDGGQGNTEAFF
clone size: few; J gene: TRBJ2-5; V gene: TRBV24-1; D gene: NA; CDR3 DNA: TGTGCCACCAGTGACACGGTTGGTAGCGGCTACAGTCAAGAGACCCAGTACTTC; CDR3 protein: CATSDTVGSGYSQETQYF
clone size: many; J gene: TRBJ1-2; V gene: TRBV7-8; D gene: NA; CDR3 DNA: TGTGCCAGCAGCTTAGAGGCCAGGCCTGATGGCTACACCTTC; CDR3 protein: CASSLEARPDGYTF
clone size: NA; J gene: TRBJ1-6; V gene: TRBV27; D gene: TRBD1; CDR3 DNA: TGTGCCAGCAGTTTAAACAGGGGGGACCTCCACTTT; CDR3 protein: CASSLNRGDLHF
clone size: many; J gene: TRBJ2-7; V gene: TRBV27; D gene: NA; CDR3 DNA: TGTGCCAGCAGCGGGCTCACCTACGAGCAGTACTTC; CDR3 protein: CASSGLTYEQYF
clone size: many; J gene: TRBJ2-7; V gene: TRBV28; D gene: TRBD1; CDR3 DNA: TGTGCCAGCAGTTTAAGACAGGGGCAGTACTTC; CDR3 protein: CASSLRQGQYF
clone size: many; J gene: TRBJ1-1; V gene: TRBV6-5; D gene: NA; CDR3 DNA: TGTGCCAGCAGTTACCTCCGGGACACAGCTGAAGCTTTCTTT; CDR3 protein: CASSYLRDTAEAFF
clone size: many; J gene: TRBJ1-6; V gene: TRBV30; D gene: NA; CDR3 DNA: TGTGCCTGGTCTGCCAGGGCAAGGGATAATTCACCCCTCCACTTT; CDR3 protein: CAWSARARDNSPLHF
clone size: NA; J gene: TRBJ2-3; V gene: TRBV7-2; D gene: TRBD2; CDR3 DNA: TGTGCCAGCAGCTTCTCCAGCGGGAGGACAGATACGCAGTATTTT; CDR3 protein: CASSFSSGRTDTQYF
clone size: few; J gene: TRBJ1-5; V gene: TRBV12-3/TRBV12-4; D gene: TRBD1; CDR3 DNA: TGTGCCAGCAGCCCAATGGGGACAGGTCTTAGCAATCAGCCCCAGCATTTT; CDR3 protein: CASSPMGTGLSNQPQHF
clone size: many; J gene: TRBJ2-1; V gene: TRBV28; D gene: NA; CDR3 DNA: TGTGCCAGCAGTTTGGGCTGGGTCAATGAGCAGTTCTTC; CDR3 protein: CASSLGWVNEQFF
clone size: NA; J gene: TRBJ2-1; V gene: TRBV7-9; D gene: TRBD1; CDR3 DNA: TGTGCCAGCAGCCCGTGGGACAGGGGAGGGAATGAGCAGTTCTTC; CDR3 protein: CASSPWDRGGNEQFF
clone size: few; J gene: TRBJ2-1; V gene: TRBV27; D gene: NA; CDR3 DNA: TGTGCCAGCAGTAGGGATGCCTACAATGAGCAGTTCTTC; CDR3 protein: CASSRDAYNEQFF
clone size: few; J gene: TRBJ1-6; V gene: TRBV5-1; D gene: TRBD1; CDR3 DNA: TGCGCCAGCAGCTTGGCTGCGACAGGGGTTAATTCACCCCTCCACTTT; CDR3 protein: CASSLAATGVNSPLHF
clone size: few; J gene: TRBJ1-4; V gene: TRBV29-1; D gene: TRBD1; CDR3 DNA: TGCAGCGTTGAACCAGGGGGCTCTGAAAAACTGTTTTTT; CDR3 protein: CSVEPGGSEKLFF
clone size: many; J gene: TRBJ2-2; V gene: TRBV11-2; D gene: TRBD2; CDR3 DNA: TGTGCCAGCAGCTCGGGAGGACTCGCGAACACCGGGGAGCTGTTTTTT; CDR3 protein: CASSSGGLANTGELFF
clone size: many; J gene: TRBJ1-3; V gene: TRBV3-1; D gene: NA; CDR3 DNA: TGTGCCAGCAGCCAACAGGGGTCCCCTTCTGGAAACACCATATATTTT; CDR3 protein: CASSQQGSPSGNTIYF
clone size: NA; J gene: TRBJ2-7; V gene: TRBV5-1; D gene: NA; CDR3 DNA: TGCGCCAGCAGCTCTACTAGTTTGTACGAGCAGTACTTC; CDR3 protein: CASSSTSLYEQYF
clone size: NA; J gene: TRBJ2-7; V gene: TRBV9; D gene: TRBD1; CDR3 DNA: TGTGCCAGCAGCGCGGGGACAGTCGACTACGAGCAGTACTTC; CDR3 protein: CASSAGTVDYEQYF
clone size: few; J gene: TRBJ2-3; V gene: TRBV11-1; D gene: TRBD2; CDR3 DNA: TGTGCCAGCAGCAACCTCCCCCTCGGGACTAGTACAGATACGCAGTATTTT; CDR3 protein: CASSNLPLGTSTDTQYF
clone size: many; J gene: TRBJ1-5; V gene: TRBV5-5; D gene: TRBD1; CDR3 DNA: TGTGCCAGCAGCTGGGACAGGGCTAGCAATCAGCCCCAGCATTTT; CDR3 protein: CASSWDRASNQPQHF
clone size: many; J gene: TRBJ2-7; V gene: TRBV28; D gene: NA; CDR3 DNA: TGTGCCAGCAGTGTGGGTTTCTACGAGCAGTACTTC; CDR3 protein: CASSVGFYEQYF
clone size: many; J gene: TRBJ1-5; V gene: TRBV2; D gene: NA; CDR3 DNA: TGTGCCAGCAGTGAAGGGATTAATCAGCCCCAGCATTTT; CDR3 protein: CASSEGINQPQHF
clone size: few; J gene: TRBJ1-4; V gene: TRBV11-2; D gene: TRBD1; CDR3 DNA: TGTGCCAGCAGCTTCAAGGGGGCTAATGAAGAACTGTTTTTT; CDR3 protein: CASSFKGANEELFF
clone size: many; J gene: TRBJ2-7; V gene: TRBV28; D gene: TRBD2; CDR3 DNA: TGTGCCAGCAGGACTAGCGGGGTCTACGAGCAGTACTTC; CDR3 protein: CASRTSGVYEQYF
clone size: many; J gene: TRBJ2-3; V gene: TRBV6-9; D gene: NA; CDR3 DNA: TGTGCCAGCAGTTTCCCTTCTGGCGGGGAGCGGCTGGATACGCAGTATTTT; CDR3 protein: CASSFPSGGERLDTQYF
clone size: many; J gene: TRBJ2-2; V gene: TRBV3-1; D gene: NA; CDR3 DNA: TGTGCCAGCAGCCTTAGAGGGAAGTCCGCCGGGGAGCTGTTTTTT; CDR3 protein: CASSLRGKSAGELFF
clone size: few; J gene: TRBJ2-3; V gene: TRBV4-1; D gene: TRBD1; CDR3 DNA: TGCGCCAGCAGCCGGGCAGGGGGCGTCGATACGCAGTATTTT; CDR3 protein: CASSRAGGVDTQYF
clone size: many; J gene: TRBJ2-2; V gene: TRBV2; D gene: NA; CDR3 DNA: TGTGCCAGCAGCCTCGGGGAAGGGGAGCTGTTTTTT; CDR3 protein: CASSLGEGELFF
clone size: NA; J gene: TRBJ2-3; V gene: TRBV24-1; D gene: TRBD1; CDR3 DNA: TGTGCCACCAGTGACCCGACAGGGGCCGGGGCAGATACGCAGTATTTT; CDR3 protein: CATSDPTGAGADTQYF
clone size: many; J gene: TRBJ2-1; V gene: TRBV29-1; D gene: TRBD2; CDR3 DNA: TGCAGCGTTGACGGGGGGGCTTACAATGAGCAGTTCTTC; CDR3 protein: CSVDGGAYNEQFF
clone size: many; J gene: TRBJ2-1; V gene: TRBV3-1; D gene: NA; CDR3 DNA: TGTGCCAGCAGCCAAGCCTACAATGAGCAGTTCTTC; CDR3 protein: CASSQAYNEQFF
clone size: many; J gene: TRBJ2-2; V gene: TRBV6-1; D gene: TRBD1; CDR3 DNA: TGTGCCAGCAGCCGCCGGGACAGGAGTTTCGCGAACACCGGGGAGCTGTTTTTT; CDR3 protein: CASSRRDRSFANTGELFF
clone size: few; J gene: TRBJ2-3; V gene: TRBV20-1; D gene: TRBD2; CDR3 DNA: TGCAGTGCTAGAGTGTCTAGCGGGGTAGCAGATACGCAGTATTTT; CDR3 protein: CSARVSSGVADTQYF
clone size: NA; J gene: TRBJ2-2; V gene: TRBV11-3; D gene: TRBD2; CDR3 DNA: TGTGCCAGCAGCCCTCAGCCTAGCGGGAGGGCCGGGGAGCTGTTTTTT; CDR3 protein: CASSPQPSGRAGELFF
clone size: few; J gene: TRBJ2-7; V gene: TRBV19; D gene: TRBD2; CDR3 DNA: TGTGCCAGTAGCACCCCGGCGGGGGTATCCCCCTACGAGCAGTACTTC; CDR3 protein: CASSTPAGVSPYEQYF
clone size: many; J gene: TRBJ2-7; V gene: TRBV7-9; D gene: NA; CDR3 DNA: TGTGCCAGCAGTCAGGCGTTGAGCGGCGAGCAGTACTTC; CDR3 protein: CASSQALSGEQYF
clone size: NA; J gene: TRBJ2-7; V gene: TRBV29-1; D gene: NA; CDR3 DNA: TGCAGCGTTGCGGTAACTAGCTCCTACGAGCAGTACTTC; CDR3 protein: CSVAVTSSYEQYF
clone size: many; J gene: TRBJ2-7; V gene: TRBV5-1; D gene: TRBD2; CDR3 DNA: TGTGCCAGCAGCCGGGGACTAGCGAACTACGAGCAGTACTTC; CDR3 protein: CASSRGLANYEQYF
clone size: many; J gene: TRBJ2-1; V gene: TRBV28; D gene: NA; CDR3 DNA: TGTGCCAGCAGATCACCCCTGGATGAGCAGTTCTTC; CDR3 protein: CASRSPLDEQFF